The 23 T cell receptor beta chains below all came from one sample that was sequenced in a study of blood T cell repertoires in COVID-19. The protocol was immunoSEQ multiplex PCR, while the TCRdb copy is restricted to in-frame clones and leaves out a portion. The repertoire consists of roughly 250,000 clones, with roughly 82% occurring once and the leading ten covering about 4.8%. Sequenced: peripheral blood. The receptor set was obtained from a woman in her 70s with acute or convalescent COVID-19.

The rearrangement links TRBV28 to TRBJ2-7; 8 bases are a match to TRBD1. Germline V gene lookup returns CDR1 MDHEN and CDR2 SYDVKM. V dropped 5 bases and J dropped 7; count of bases not matched to a gene: 4. The CDR3 is 12 amino acids. The CDR3 bases are TGTGCCAGCAGTACAGGGGGGTGGGAGCAGTACTTC. Amino acid sequence: CASSTGGWEQYF.

In its sample, this clone was seen once. The chain has TRBV7-2 and TRBJ2-5; D gene uncertain. Germline CDR1 and CDR2: SGHTA and FQGNSA. The CDR3 covers 15 residues. The germline V and J ends were trimmed by 1 base and 1 base, with 10 bases remaining between them. In nucleotides, the CDR3 is TGTGCCAGCAGCTTAGTTAGCAGCATCCAAGAGACCCAGTACTTC. It encodes CASSLVSSIQETQYF.

The rearrangement uses TRBV30 and TRBJ1-2, with D possibly being TRBD1 (6 bases). This CDR3 has 13 residues. Germline-derived CDR1 and CDR2 are GTSNPN and SVGIG (reference sequence). Trimming took off 1 base at V and 8 bases at J, with 14 bases between the two ends. DNA of the CDR3: TGTGCCTGGAGTGGCCAGGGGTTGAGGGGCTACACCTTC. Its protein product is CAWSGQGLRGYTF.

This rearrangement joins TRBV9 to TRBJ1-1, with D maybe TRBD1 (5 bases). Germline V gene sequence: CDR1 SGDLS, CDR2 YYNGEE. The CDR3 extends over 12 amino acids. Trimming pared 7 bases from V and 12 bases from J, leaving 19 bases between. The chain's CDR3 is CASGEGQGRTFF. CDR3 sequence (DNA): TGTGCCAGCGGGGAGGGCCAGGGTCGGACTTTCTTT.

The V and J genes are TRBV19 and TRBJ2-3; a weak D match, TRBD1 (5 bases). Germline CDR1 reads LNHDA; CDR2 reads SQIVND (reference sequence). Trimming cost V 7 bases and J 1 base, with 12 bases left between them. This CDR3 comprises 14 residues. This chain's CDR3 is CASKGRVGTDTQYF. The CDR3 bases are TGTGCCAGTAAAGGCAGGGTGGGCACAGATACGCAGTATTTT.

The V call is TRBV10-3, the J call TRBJ1-2; no firm D call. The V gene lost 1 base and the J gene lost 3 bases, with 9 bases spanning the gap. This CDR3 contains 14 residues. Germline CDR1 reads ENHRY; CDR2 reads SYGVKD. CDR3 protein: CAISEWRVHYGYTF. DNA for the CDR3: TGTGCCATCAGTGAGTGGCGGGTCCACTATGGCTACACCTTC.

This chain uses TRBV6-2 or TRBV6-3 with TRBJ2-1; 9 nucleotides align to TRBD1. Germline CDR1 reads MNHEY; CDR2 reads SVGEGT. The CDR3 runs to 15 residues. V shed 0 bases, J shed 7 bases, and the junction held 4 bases outside the gene matches. CDR3 amino acids: CASSYSDRGVNEQFF. CDR3 sequence (DNA): TGTGCCAGCAGTTACTCGGACAGGGGTGTGAATGAGCAGTTCTTC.

This chain joins TRBV6-1 and TRBJ1-1, with D possibly TRBD1 on 6 matching bases. The CDR3 consists of 13 residues. V was clipped by 2 bases and J by 7 bases, with 11 bases between them. Germline values: CDR1 MNHNS, CDR2 SASEGT. In DNA, the CDR3 is TGTGCCAGCAGTGAAAGCCGGGACAATGAAGCTTTCTTT. Encoded protein: CASSESRDNEAFF.

This chain links TRBV11-2 with TRBJ1-2; D unresolved. The CDR3 loop spans 17 amino acids. The V end lost 0 bases, the J end lost 4 bases, and 18 bases lay between the germline ends. The germline V gene encodes CDR1 SGHAT and CDR2 FQNNGV. CDR3 sequence reads: CASSLDFEGGLFYGYTF. CDR3 sequence (DNA): TGTGCCAGCAGCTTAGATTTTGAGGGTGGGCTATTCTATGGCTACACCTTC.

The chain combines TRBV5-1 with TRBJ2-3, with TRBD2 matching over 7 bases. The CDR3 loop spans 16 amino acids. V trimming: 0 bases; J trimming: 1 base; junction bases outside the gene matches: 5. CDR1 and CDR2 from the germline V gene are SGHRS and YFSETQ. The CDR3 spells CASSLVASGGTDTQYF. CDR3 bases: TGCGCCAGCAGCTTGGTAGCTAGCGGTGGCACAGATACGCAGTATTTT.

The chain joins TRBV5-5 to TRBJ2-5; D perhaps matches TRBD2 (7 bases). This CDR3 has 15 amino acids. Germline assignment: CDR1 SGHKS and CDR2 YYEKEE (reference sequence). Trimming left V 3 bases short and J 0 bases short, with 12 bases between. In DNA form, the CDR3 reads TGTGCCAGCAGCTCAAGGGGGGGGTACCAAGAGACCCAGTACTTC. Residues: CASSSRGGYQETQYF.

The chain uses TRBV7-2 and TRBJ1-2; TRBD1 agrees at 8 bases. V dropped 0 bases and J dropped 8; count of bases not matched to a gene: 8. The germline V gene has CDR1 SGHTA and CDR2 FQGNSA. The CDR3 loop spans 15 amino acids. The CDR3 sequence: CASSLARQGARGYTF. The CDR3 nucleotides read TGTGCCAGCAGCTTAGCGCGGCAGGGGGCGCGGGGCTACACCTTC.

This sequence joins TRBV5-1 and TRBJ1-4; D is perhaps TRBD1 (5 bases). Between the trimmed V and J ends, which lost 0 bases and 0 bases, there was a span of 9 bases. In germline, CDR1 is SGHRS, CDR2 YFSETQ. The CDR3 totals 16 residues. CDR3 in amino acids: CASSLGSGPTNEKLFF. CDR3 nucleotide sequence: TGCGCCAGCAGCTTGGGTTCAGGGCCAACTAATGAAAAACTGTTTTTT. Full variable domain (remainder filled in from reference TRBV5-1 and TRBJ1-4): KAGVTQTPRYLIKTRGQQVTLSCSPISGHRSVSWYQQTPGQGLQFLFEYFSETQRNKGNFPGRFSGRQFSNSRSEMNVSTLELGDSALYLCASSLGSGPTNEKLFFGSGTQLSVL.

Concerning this clone: Other DNA variants within this sample encode the same CDR3. The chain is built from TRBV27 and TRBJ1-6, with TRBD1 matching over 11 bases. V was clipped by 4 bases and J by 7 bases; unmatched bases: 3. This CDR3 region has 15 residues. Per the germline V gene, CDR1 is MNHEY and CDR2 is SMNVEV (reference sequence). CDR3 sequence: CASSSGTGGNSPLHF. The CDR3 DNA follows: TGTGCCAGCAGTTCTGGGACAGGGGGGAATTCACCCCTCCACTTT.

The chain combines TRBV7-2 with TRBJ1-2; perhaps TRBD1 as D (5 bases). V was clipped by 1 base and J by 8 bases, with 17 bases between them. Germline V gene sequence: CDR1 SGHTA, CDR2 FQGNSA. This CDR3 comprises 15 residues. DNA of the CDR3: TGTGCCAGCAGCTTAGGTCAGGGCCAAATCGGGGGCTACACCTTC. This encodes CASSLGQGQIGGYTF. Filled out from reference TRBV7-2 and TRBJ1-2, the complete variable domain reads GAGVSQSPSNKVTEKGKDVELRCDPISGHTALYWYRQSLGQGLEFLIYFQGNSAPDKSGLPSDRFSAERTGGSVSTLTIQRTQQEDSAVYLCASSLGQGQIGGYTFGSGTRLTVV.

This clone was seen just once. This chain links TRBV7-8 with TRBJ2-7; the match to TRBD1 covers 8 bases. Per germline, CDR1 SGHVS and CDR2 FQNEAQ. CDR3 length equals 14 residues. With V trimmed by 1 base and J by 4 bases, 3 bases remained unmatched. CDR3: CASSLDGQGYEQYF. The DNA for the CDR3 is TGTGCCAGCAGCTTAGACGGACAGGGTTACGAGCAGTACTTC.

The J gene is TRBJ1-2, the V gene TRBV6-2 or TRBV6-3; D is ambiguous. From germline, CDR1 is MNHEY and CDR2 SVGEGT. This CDR3 region has 14 residues. With 2 bases removed from V and 2 bases from J, the gap between germline ends came to 9 bases. This chain's CDR3 is CASSYPEGNYGYTF. The CDR3 bases are TGTGCCAGCAGTTACCCGGAGGGAAACTATGGCTACACCTTC.

The rearrangement joins TRBV7-2 to TRBJ1-3; D ambiguous. The CDR3 sequence is 15 residues long. Germline V gene lookup returns CDR1 SGHTA and CDR2 FQGNSA. Trimming removed 0 bases at V and 4 bases at J, with 10 bases between. The CDR3 protein is CASSLATTLGNTIYF. In DNA form, the CDR3 reads TGTGCCAGCAGCTTAGCGACGACATTGGGAAACACCATATATTTT.

V usage is TRBV6-2 or TRBV6-3 and J usage is TRBJ2-1; 8 positions agree with TRBD2. J gave up 9 bases and V 5 bases, and 15 bases lay outside the gene matches. Germline CDR1 and CDR2: MNHEY and SVGEGT. This CDR3 contains 16 residues. The CDR3 DNA reads as TGTGCCAGCAGTGCCCACCTAGGCGGGGGGTCGATTGAGCAGTTCTTC. It codes for CASSAHLGGGSIEQFF.

This chain joins TRBV28 and TRBJ1-1; unclear D gene. The V end was cut by 6 bases, the J end by 0 bases, with 11 bases between. The germline V gene has CDR1 MDHEN and CDR2 SYDVKM. This CDR3 has 14 residues. Here the CDR3 DNA reads TGTGCCAGCAGCTCCGGGAGGATGAACACTGAAGCTTTCTTT. As protein: CASSSGRMNTEAFF.

The chain combines TRBV28 with TRBJ1-2; D possibly corresponds to TRBD1 (6 bases). The length of the CDR3 is 14 residues. The V gene's germline CDR1 is MDHEN and CDR2 SYDVKM. V lost 2 bases and J 6 bases, leaving 13 bases between the germline ends. The CDR3 DNA reads TGTGCCAGCAGTTTAGTCCGAGGGGGACATGGCTACACCTTC. It translates to CASSLVRGGHGYTF.

The genes are TRBV6-6 and TRBJ2-7; the match to TRBD2 covers 14 bases. The CDR3 sequence is 16 residues long. Germline CDR1 and CDR2: MNHNY and SVGAGI (reference sequence). V gave up 4 bases and J gave up 3 bases; unmatched junction bases: 5. The DNA of the CDR3 is TGTGCCAGCAGTTCCCCAGGACTAGCGGGGGGCTACGAGCAGTACTTC. It encodes CASSSPGLAGGYEQYF.

The chain has TRBV5-1 and TRBJ2-7; TRBD1 aligns across 7 bases. The CDR3 is 14 amino acids. Germline CDR1 and CDR2: SGHRS and YFSETQ. V dropped 2 bases and J dropped 2; count of bases not matched to a gene: 4. Here the CDR3 DNA reads TGCGCCAGCAGCTTCATCCAGGGGGCCTACGAGCAGTACTTC. Translating gives CASSFIQGAYEQYF.